The 10 T cell receptor beta chains below come from one sample, sequenced in a study of CD8 T cells in ankylosing spondylitis. TCRdb re-derived calls from the 5' RACE reads in MiXCR, one entry per CDR3 protein. The table shows 310,000 or so distinct CDR3 sequences, with around 20% occurring only once. Material for sequencing was blood, either unsorted or a sorted T cell fraction (not recorded which). The receptor set was obtained from a male donor with ankylosing spondylitis or in good health (not recorded which).

The chain has TRBV28 and TRBJ2-7; the D gene could be TRBD1 or TRBD2 (5 bases each). V lost 10 bases to trimming and J lost 3 bases, with 10 bases between them. Germline V gene data show CDR1 as MDHEN and CDR2 as SYDVKM. The CDR3 consists of 11 residues. The CDR3 DNA reads TGTGCCACCCAGGGACGCTACGAGCAGTACGTC. It is translated as CATQGRYEQYV.

This chain joins TRBV2 and TRBJ2-4, with 9 bases aligning to TRBD1. This CDR3 is built from 16 residues. J lost 1 base, V lost 7 bases, and 8 bases had no gene match. The germline V gene has CDR1 SNHLY and CDR2 FYNNEI. The CDR3 coding sequence is TGTGCCAGCACCGTCACAGGGGGCGCCGCCAAAAACATTCAGTACTTC. This translates into CASTVTGGAAKNIQYF.

This rearrangement joins TRBV5-5 to TRBJ2-2; D call uncertain. The germline gives CDR1 SGHKS, CDR2 YYEKEE (reference sequence). This CDR3 comprises 12 residues. The germline V and J ends were trimmed by 4 bases and 4 bases, with 5 bases remaining between them. CDR3 loop: CASSDFTGELFF. CDR3 in DNA: TGTGCCAGCAGCGACTTCACCGGGGAGCTGTTTTTT.

This chain's CDR3 is CASSLPSGQGSDTQYF. In DNA form, the CDR3 reads TGTGCCAGCAGCCTACCTTCGGGACAGGGGTCAGATACGCAGTATTTT. This chain uses TRBV3-1 with TRBJ2-3, with 10 bases aligning to TRBD1. The CDR3 totals 16 residues. Germline V lookup: CDR1 LGHDT, CDR2 YNNKEL (reference sequence). V was clipped by 4 bases and J by 4 bases; unmatched bases: 8.

This clonotype has just a few counts. The chain couples TRBV29-1 to TRBJ2-1; D ambiguous. V was shortened by 6 bases and J by 4 bases, with 7 bases between the two germline ends. CDR1 and CDR2 from the germline V gene are SQVTM and ANQGSEA. The CDR3 runs to 11 residues. CDR3 protein: CSVGPYNEQFF. The CDR3 coding sequence is TGCAGCGTAGGACCTTACAATGAGCAGTTCTTC.

This clonotype was found many times. The chain couples TRBV20-1 to TRBJ1-2; a possible D gene is TRBD1 (6 bases). Trimming left V 0 bases short and J 7 bases short, with 15 bases between. The CDR3 is made up of 14 amino acids. Germline V gives CDR1 DFQATT, CDR2 SNEGSKA (reference sequence). CDR3 DNA: TGCAGTGCTAGAGATCCGGGGGGCGGGAGTGGCTACACCTTC. Its protein product is CSARDPGGGSGYTF.

V gene TRBV10-3 combines with J gene TRBJ2-7; maybe TRBD2 (5 bases). Germline V gene data show CDR1 as ENHRY and CDR2 as SYGVKD. The CDR3 is 15 residues long. CDR3 sequence reads: CAISASGGGSHEQYV. The CDR3 region has the DNA TGTGCCATCAGTGCGTCAGGAGGAGGCTCCCACGAGCAGTACGTC.

This clonotype appeared a single time. The chain recombines TRBV7-9 with TRBJ1-2; D is uncertain. The CDR3 totals 14 residues. In germline, CDR1 is SEHNR, CDR2 FQNEAQ (reference sequence). Trimming stripped 8 bases from V and 8 bases from J, with 21 bases between. The CDR3 spells CASRTGIHAEGYTF. CDR3 sequence (DNA): TGTGCCAGCCGGACCGGGATTCATGCGGAAGGCTACACCTTC.

This clonotype occurred a few times. The V gene is TRBV5-1, the J gene TRBJ2-2; 8 bases line up with TRBD2. This CDR3 has 17 amino acids. The trim removed 4 bases at V and 6 bases at J, leaving 14 bases unmatched. The V gene's germline CDR1 is SGHRS and CDR2 YFSETQ. CDR3 DNA: TGCGCCAGCAGCCGGGAGGGAGGAGGAGCAGTCGCCGGGGAGCTGTTTTTT. It yields the protein CASSREGGGAVAGELFF. The complete variable domain, with remaining parts taken from reference TRBV5-1 and TRBJ2-2, reads KAGVTQTPRYLIKTRGQQVTLSCSPISGHRSVSWYQQTPGQGLQFLFEYFSETQRNKGNFPGRFSGRQFSNSRSEMNVSTLELGDSALYLCASSREGGGAVAGELFFGEGSRLTVL.

This clonotype was observed a few times. V is TRBV7-3 and J is TRBJ2-1, with 8 bases that match TRBD1. The CDR3 spans 15 residues. J gave up 0 bases and V 5 bases, and 3 bases lay outside the gene matches. The germline V gene has CDR1 SGHTA and CDR2 FQGTGA. CDR3 bases: TGTGCCAGCAGCACCCAGGGGGCCTCCTACAATGAGCAGTTCTTC. It yields the protein CASSTQGASYNEQFF.